The sequence of this T cell receptor (beta chain) was determined in a study of T cells in Graves' hyperthyroidism and ophthalmopathy (dated by TCRdb to between 2018 and 2020). About the investigation overall: Peripheral blood was collected at initial diagnosis, before any treatment. TCR V-J signatures able to tell the groups apart were searched for in a discovery cohort of 95 to 100 patients, of whom about 40 had Graves' ophthalmopathy and under 65 had stable Graves' hyperthyroidism. Prospective prediction of ophthalmopathy was tested in an independent validation cohort consisting of under 20 hyperthyroidism patients and some 16 patients who later progressed to ophthalmopathy. For training and testing, the 80 to 100 patients in the discovery cohort were randomly divided in a 7:3 ratio. In addition, the study compared T-cell repertoires in thyroid tissue and in blood from 6 or 7 Graves' hyperthyroidism patients. After sampling, hyperthyroidism patients received methimazole starting at 30 mg daily, and ophthalmopathy patients received high-dose intravenous methylprednisolone. According to the paper, TCR Vbeta CDR3 sequencing was carried out on some 140 peripheral blood samples, which came from 40 to 45 ophthalmopathy, roughly 75 hyperthyroidism and roughly 17 progressor patients. The full study reports these points: No statistical method was used to set the sample size in advance, and investigators knew the group allocation. A 13 V-J signature model separated ophthalmopathy from stable hyperthyroidism, with approximately 87% sensitivity and 81% to 83% specificity in cross-validation and 80%/75% in testing. In validation, the model predicted progression to ophthalmopathy a median of 6.5 months before onset, with approximately 71% sensitivity and roughly 79% specificity. Blood samples also contained most of the expanded thyroid clonotypes (frequency above 0.001), which suggests that blood repertoires may reflect thyroid immune responses.

The hyperthyroidism patients were between 18 and 65 years old and newly diagnosed, with a disease duration of less than 2 months. The study excluded patients with uncontrolled infections, other autoimmune diseases, pregnancy or lactation. Diagnoses were established on the basis of clinical symptoms, serum thyroxine and TRAb, thyroid ultrasound, and orbital computed tomography. Blood from progressor patients was drawn when they were first diagnosed with hyperthyroidism, before any ophthalmopathy symptoms appeared. Ficoll-Paque density gradient centrifugation was used to isolate PBMCs from approximately 11 ml of fresh peripheral blood. Patients classed as progressors first received a Graves' hyperthyroidism diagnosis and then went on to develop ophthalmopathy during follow-up. Trizol reagent was used to extract total RNA, and RNA quality was then checked on an Agilent 2100 Bioanalyzer. TCR beta CDR3 regions were amplified from RNA transcripts. The TCR CDR3 was subjected to a first round of RT-PCR using the HTBI primer set and the Qiagen OneStep RT-PCR kit. Libraries were constructed in a second round of multiplex PCR, after which size selection and purification were performed. The libraries were sequenced on an Illumina HiSeq2000 using paired-end 100 bp reads. The original pipeline was this. SOAPnuke was used to process the raw data, with reads discarded if the reads contained adapters or uncalled bases, had a mean Phred below 15, or lacked an exact constant-primer or identifier match. COPE v1.2.5 was used to merge high-quality paired reads, and clonotypes were defined as unique nucleotide sequences. MiTCR v1.1 was used to align the clonotypes against IMGT TRBV, TRBD and TRBJ reference segments. Analysis was restricted to V-J combinations with a frequency above 0.0001, which covered about 99% of repertoires. The TCS score was defined as F50 (clonal expansion) divided by E x V (chaos), with BLOSUM62-based TCRdist calculated between CDR3 peptides within each V-J. Welch's t-statistics and random forest reduced roughly 540 V-J features to about 13, which were used in a naive Bayes classifier (R e1071). The public reads were run again by TCRdb, first through fastp at Q25 and then through MiXCR, and only productive beta chains were kept. All rows with the same CDR3 protein become a single entry with the most common DNA and genes. None of the V and J calls come from the authors' own analysis; TCRdb made them. The sample table contains roughly 250,000 distinct CDR3 sequences; only one count was recorded for less than 15% of them. The biggest ten clones account for about an eighth of the sample.

The germline V gene (reference sequence) supplies CDR1 SEHNR and CDR2 FQNEAQ. V and J lose 5 bases and 5 bases, and a span of 13 bases separates them. Spanning cysteine to phenylalanine, the CDR3 consists of 14 amino acids. Only the CDR3 DNA stays, 42 bases, in frame from base 1. This clonotype showed up many times. Its antigen remains unidentified. Base qualities are not at hand, and no much larger clone is one base apart. This sequence originates from a woman in her thirties or forties with Graves' hyperthyroidism that later progressed to Graves' ophthalmopathy. The V and J segments used are TRBV7-9 and TRBJ2-1; the D gene cannot be named for sure. The sequencing sample was made of blood. The DNA sequence follows: TGTGCCAGCAGCACAAGGGCAGATAACAATGAGCAGTTCTTC. The translation is CASSTRADNNEQFF. Joined to the reference TRBV7-9 and TRBJ2-1 proteins, this CDR3 gives the full variable domain: DTGVSQNPRHKITKRGQNVTFRCDPISEHNRLYWYRQTLGQGPEFLTYFQNEAQLEKSRLLSDRFSAERPKGSFSTLEIQRTEQGDSAMYLCASSTRADNNEQFFGPGTRLTVL.